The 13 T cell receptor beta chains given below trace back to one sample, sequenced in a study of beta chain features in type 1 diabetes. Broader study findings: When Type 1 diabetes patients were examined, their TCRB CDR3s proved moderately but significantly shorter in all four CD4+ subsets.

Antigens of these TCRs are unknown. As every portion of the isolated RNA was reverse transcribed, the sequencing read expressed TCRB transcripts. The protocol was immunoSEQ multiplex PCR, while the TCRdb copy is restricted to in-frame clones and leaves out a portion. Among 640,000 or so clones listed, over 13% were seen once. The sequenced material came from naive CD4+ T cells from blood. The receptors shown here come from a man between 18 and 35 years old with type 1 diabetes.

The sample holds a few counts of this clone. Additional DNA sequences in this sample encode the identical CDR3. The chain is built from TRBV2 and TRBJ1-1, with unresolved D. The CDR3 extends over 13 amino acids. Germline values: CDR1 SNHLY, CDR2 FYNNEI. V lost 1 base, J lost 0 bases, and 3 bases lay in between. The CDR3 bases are TGTGCCAGCAGTGAAGAACTGAACACTGAAGCTTTCTTT. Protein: CASSEELNTEAFF.

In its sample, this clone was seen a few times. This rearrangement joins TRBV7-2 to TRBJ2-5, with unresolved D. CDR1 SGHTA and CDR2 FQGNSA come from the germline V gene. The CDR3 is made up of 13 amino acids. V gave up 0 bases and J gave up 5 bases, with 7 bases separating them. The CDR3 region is CASSLATHETQYF. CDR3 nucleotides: TGTGCCAGCAGCTTAGCGACGCACGAGACCCAGTACTTC.

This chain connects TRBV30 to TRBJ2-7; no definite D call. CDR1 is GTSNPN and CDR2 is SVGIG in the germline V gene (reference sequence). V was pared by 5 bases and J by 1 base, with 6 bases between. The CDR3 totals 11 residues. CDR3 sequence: CAWEASYEQYF. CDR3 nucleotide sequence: TGTGCCTGGGAGGCTTCCTACGAGCAGTACTTC. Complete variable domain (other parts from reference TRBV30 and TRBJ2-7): SQTIHQWPATLVQPVGSPLSLECTVEGTSNPNLYWYRQAAGRGLQLLFYSVGIGQISSEVPQNLSASRPQDRQFILSSKKLLLSDSGFYLCAWEASYEQYFGPGTRLTVT.

The CDR3 DNA follows: TGTGCCAGCAGTCAAGTAGAAGGGAATACGCAGTATTTT. It translates to CASSQVEGNTQYF. V and J are TRBV25-1 and TRBJ2-3; D gene uncertain. Trimming stripped 5 bases from V and 7 bases from J, with 13 bases between. Germline V gene sequence: CDR1 MGHDK, CDR2 SYGVNS. The CDR3 is 13 amino acids.

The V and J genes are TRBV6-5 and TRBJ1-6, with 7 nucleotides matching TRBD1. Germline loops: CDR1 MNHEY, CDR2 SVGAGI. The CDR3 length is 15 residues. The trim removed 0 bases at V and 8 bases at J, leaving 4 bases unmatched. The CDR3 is CASSYSSTGDSPLHF. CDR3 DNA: TGTGCCAGCAGTTACTCGAGTACAGGGGATTCACCCCTCCACTTT.

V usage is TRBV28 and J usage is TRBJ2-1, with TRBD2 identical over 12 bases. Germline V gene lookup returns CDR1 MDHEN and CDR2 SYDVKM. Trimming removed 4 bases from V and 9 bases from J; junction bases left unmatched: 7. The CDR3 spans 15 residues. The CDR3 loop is CASSSLAGGPPEQFF. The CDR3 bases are TGTGCCAGCAGTTCCCTAGCGGGAGGGCCTCCTGAGCAGTTCTTC.

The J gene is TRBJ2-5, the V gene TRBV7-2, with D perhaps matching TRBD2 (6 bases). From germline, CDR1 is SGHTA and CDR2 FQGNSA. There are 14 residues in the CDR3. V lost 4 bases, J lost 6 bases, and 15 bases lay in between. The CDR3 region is CASSSPGSQKTQYF. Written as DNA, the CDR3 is TGTGCCAGCAGCTCACCCGGGAGCCAGAAGACCCAGTACTTC.

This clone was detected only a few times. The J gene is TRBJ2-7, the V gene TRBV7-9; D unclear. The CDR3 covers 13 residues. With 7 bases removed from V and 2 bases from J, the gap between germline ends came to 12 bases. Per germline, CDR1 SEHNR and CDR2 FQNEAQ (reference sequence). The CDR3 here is CASTTDGPYEQYF. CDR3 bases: TGTGCCAGCACCACTGACGGACCCTACGAGCAGTACTTC.

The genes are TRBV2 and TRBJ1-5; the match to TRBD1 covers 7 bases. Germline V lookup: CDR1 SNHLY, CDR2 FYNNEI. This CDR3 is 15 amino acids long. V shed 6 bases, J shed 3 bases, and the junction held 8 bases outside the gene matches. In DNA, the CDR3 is TGTGCCAGCAGCGAACAGGGGTTCAACAATCAGCCCCAGCATTTT. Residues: CASSEQGFNNQPQHF.

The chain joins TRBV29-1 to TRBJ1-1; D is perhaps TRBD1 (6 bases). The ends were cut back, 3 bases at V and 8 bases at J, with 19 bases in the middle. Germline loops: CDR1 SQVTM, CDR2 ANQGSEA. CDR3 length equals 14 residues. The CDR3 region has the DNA TGCAGCGTTGACGGTGGATCCCCGGGACAAGAAGCTTTCTTT. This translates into CSVDGGSPGQEAFF.

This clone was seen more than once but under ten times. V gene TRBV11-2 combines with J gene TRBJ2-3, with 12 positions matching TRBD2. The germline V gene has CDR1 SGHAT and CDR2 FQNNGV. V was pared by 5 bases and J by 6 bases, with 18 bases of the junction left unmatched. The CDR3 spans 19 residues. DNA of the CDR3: TGTGCCAGCAGCCCCCCCTCACTAGCGGGGGGAAGGAGATATGATACGCAGTATTTT. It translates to CASSPPSLAGGRRYDTQYF.

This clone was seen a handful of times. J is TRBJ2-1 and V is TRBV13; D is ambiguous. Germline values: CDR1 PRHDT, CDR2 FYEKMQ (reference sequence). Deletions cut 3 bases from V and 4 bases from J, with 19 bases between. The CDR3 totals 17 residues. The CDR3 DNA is TGTGCCAGCAGCTTCCCGTTGCGTGGGAAAGGGTACAATGAGCAGTTCTTC. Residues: CASSFPLRGKGYNEQFF.

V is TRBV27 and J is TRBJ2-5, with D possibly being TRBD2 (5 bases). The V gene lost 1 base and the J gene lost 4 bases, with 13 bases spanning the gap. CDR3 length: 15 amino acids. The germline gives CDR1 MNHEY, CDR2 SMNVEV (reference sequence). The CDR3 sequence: CASSLFTGKGETQYF. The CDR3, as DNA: TGTGCCAGCAGTTTATTTACGGGGAAGGGAGAGACCCAGTACTTC.